One sample yielded the 15 T cell receptor beta chains listed below, sequenced in a study of T cells in Graves' hyperthyroidism and ophthalmopathy. Amplified TCR beta CDR3 regions derived from RNA transcripts. The HTBI primer set drove a first-round RT-PCR of the TCR CDR3. TCRdb re-derived calls from the multiplex PCR reads in MiXCR, one entry per CDR3 protein. This table has around 300,000 distinct CDR3 sequences, roughly 15% appearing once. Sequenced: blood. The receptors were gathered from a woman in her forties with Graves' hyperthyroidism.

This clonotype showed up many times. This chain links TRBV10-3 with TRBJ1-4, with D possibly matching TRBD1 (5 bases). Germline V CDR1 and CDR2: ENHRY, SYGVKD. V lost 11 bases, J lost 7 bases, and 11 bases lay in between. This CDR3 comprises 11 residues. This chain's CDR3 is CAVATGEKLFF. The CDR3 DNA is TGTGCCGTCGCAACAGGTGAAAAACTGTTTTTT.

This clonotype was detected many times. The rearrangement links TRBV29-1 to TRBJ2-1, with 7 bases that match TRBD1. The CDR3 is made up of 13 amino acids. The germline gives CDR1 SQVTM, CDR2 ANQGSEA. With V trimmed by 6 bases and J by 2 bases, 4 bases remained unmatched. CDR3 amino acids: CSVDRAPYNEQFF. In DNA form, the CDR3 reads TGCAGCGTCGACAGGGCCCCCTACAATGAGCAGTTCTTC.

V is TRBV5-6 and J is TRBJ2-2; D is ambiguous. Germline V gene sequence: CDR1 SGHDT, CDR2 YYEEEE. Trimming left V 0 bases short and J 7 bases short, with 4 bases between. This CDR3 spans 12 amino acids. CDR3 residues: CASSLASGELFF. The DNA for the CDR3 is TGTGCCAGCAGCTTGGCAAGCGGGGAGCTGTTTTTT.

This clonotype showed up many times. V is TRBV27 and J is TRBJ2-2; perhaps TRBD2 as D (6 bases). From germline, CDR1 is MNHEY and CDR2 SMNVEV (reference sequence). The CDR3 extends over 16 amino acids. V gave up 5 bases and J gave up 1 base, with 14 bases separating them. The chain's CDR3 is CASSKGTLLNTGELFF. Here the CDR3 DNA reads TGTGCCAGCAGTAAAGGGACTCTATTGAACACCGGGGAGCTGTTTTTT.

In this sample, this clonotype turned up many times. The V and J genes are TRBV7-8 and TRBJ1-4; tentatively, D is TRBD1 (5 bases). The CDR3 is made up of 15 amino acids. With 5 bases removed from V and 8 bases from J, the gap between germline ends came to 18 bases. Germline V gene sequence: CDR1 SGHVS, CDR2 FQNEAQ. CDR3 nucleotide sequence: TGTGCCAGCAGCCTTCTCCAAGCCGGGGGGGAAAAACTGTTTTTT. It yields the protein CASSLLQAGGEKLFF.

Ten or more counts support this clonotype. The gene calls are TRBV10-3 and TRBJ1-2, with 7 bases aligning to TRBD1. Trimming took 3 bases from V and 5 from J; bases not matched to a gene: 6. The CDR3 extends over 14 amino acids. Germline V gene lookup returns CDR1 ENHRY and CDR2 SYGVKD. CDR3 sequence (DNA): TGTGCCATCAGTGAACAGGGGTCTCAGTATGGCTACACCTTC. Amino acid sequence: CAISEQGSQYGYTF.

There are a few counts of this clonotype. V and J are TRBV10-3 and TRBJ2-5; D is undetermined. The CDR3 runs 13 residues. Germline values: CDR1 ENHRY, CDR2 SYGVKD. V dropped 6 bases and J dropped 1 base, with 9 bases sitting between them. CDR3 region: CAIRTPGQETQYF. The CDR3 DNA sequence: TGTGCCATCAGGACCCCGGGCCAAGAGACCCAGTACTTC.

Ten or more counts support this clonotype. This sequence joins TRBV27 and TRBJ2-7; tentatively, D is TRBD2 (6 bases). Trimming removed 3 bases from V and 7 bases from J, with 16 bases in between. Germline values: CDR1 MNHEY, CDR2 SMNVEV (reference sequence). CDR3 length equals 14 residues. This CDR3 is CASSFASGPWEQYF. CDR3 nucleotides: TGTGCCAGCAGTTTTGCCAGCGGGCCTTGGGAGCAGTACTTC.

Note on this clonotype: This may stem from a read error, because a much larger clone lies one nucleotide away. The J gene is TRBJ1-2, the V gene TRBV6-5, with 9 bases that match TRBD1. This CDR3 is built from 16 residues. CDR1 is MNHEY, CDR2 SVGAGI, per germline. The CDR3 DNA is TGTGCCAGCAGTTACTCCCCGGGACAGGGCCTTTATGGCTACGCCTTC. Protein sequence: CASSYSPGQGLYGYAF.

At least ten counts were recorded for this clonotype. The chain recombines TRBV7-2 with TRBJ2-1; 7 positions match TRBD2. Losses at the gene ends were 0 bases for V and 5 bases for J; bases not matched to a gene: 4. CDR1 SGHTA and CDR2 FQGNSA come from the germline V gene. The CDR3 totals 15 residues. The CDR3 sequence: CASSLAGTTNNEQFF. CDR3 DNA: TGTGCCAGCAGCTTAGCGGGGACTACCAACAATGAGCAGTTCTTC.

This clonotype was detected many times. The chain employs TRBV6-5 and TRBJ1-1; no reliable D call. This CDR3 region has 14 residues. The V gene lost 1 base and the J gene lost 1 base, with 7 bases spanning the gap. The germline gives CDR1 MNHEY, CDR2 SVGAGI. The CDR3 DNA reads TGTGCCAGCAGTTACTTACTCGAGAACACTGAAGCTTTCTTT. It translates to CASSYLLENTEAFF.

In its sample, this clonotype was seen many times. CDR3: CASSDERSETQYF. CDR3 bases: TGTGCCAGCAGTGATGAGAGATCAGAGACCCAGTACTTC. The chain recombines TRBV12-3 or TRBV12-4 with TRBJ2-5; unclear D gene. The CDR3 extends over 13 amino acids. V was clipped by 5 bases and J by 4 bases, with 11 bases between them.

V is TRBV7-8 and J is TRBJ1-1; 7 nucleotides match TRBD1. Looked up from germline, CDR1 is SGHVS and CDR2 is FQNEAQ. The ends lost 2 bases at V and 1 base at J; junction bases unmatched: 7. This CDR3 is built from 16 residues. The CDR3 nucleotides are TGTGCCAGCAGCTTAATATGGGCAGGGGGGAACACTGAAGCTTTCTTT. Translation gives CASSLIWAGGNTEAFF.

This clonotype was detected many times. The chain combines TRBV10-2 with TRBJ2-3, with 14 positions matching TRBD2. Germline V CDR1 and CDR2: WSHSY, SAAADI. This CDR3 has 15 amino acids. The junction had 4 bases not matched to a gene; V was cut back by 6 bases and J by 5 bases. CDR3 amino acids: CASRGLAGVVDTQYF. The CDR3 coding sequence is TGCGCCAGCAGGGGACTAGCGGGAGTGGTAGATACGCAGTATTTT.

This clonotype was recorded many times. The chain has TRBV24-1 and TRBJ1-1; D not resolved. The V end lost 3 bases, the J end lost 1 base, and 14 bases lay between the germline ends. Germline V gene sequence: CDR1 KGHDR, CDR2 SFDVKD. This CDR3 is built from 16 residues. The CDR3 loop is CATSDGRVGPNTEAFF. The CDR3 DNA reads TGTGCCACCAGTGATGGTAGAGTTGGTCCGAACACTGAAGCTTTCTTT.